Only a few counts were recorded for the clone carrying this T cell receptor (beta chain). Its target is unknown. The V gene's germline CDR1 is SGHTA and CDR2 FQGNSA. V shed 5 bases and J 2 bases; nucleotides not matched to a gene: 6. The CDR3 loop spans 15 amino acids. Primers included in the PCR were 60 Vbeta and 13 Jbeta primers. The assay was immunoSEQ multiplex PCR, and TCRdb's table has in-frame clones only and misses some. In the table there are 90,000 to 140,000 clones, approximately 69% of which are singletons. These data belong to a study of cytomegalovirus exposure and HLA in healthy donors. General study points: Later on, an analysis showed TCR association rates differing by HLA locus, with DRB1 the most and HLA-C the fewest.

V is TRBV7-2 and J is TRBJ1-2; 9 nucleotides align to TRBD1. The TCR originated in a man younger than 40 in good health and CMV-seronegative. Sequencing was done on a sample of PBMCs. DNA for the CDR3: TGTGCCAGCAGCCTGTGGGACAGGGTGAACTATGGCTACACCTTC. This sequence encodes CASSLWDRVNYGYTF.